The present T cell receptor beta chain was sequenced within a study of OX40 agonist ivuxolimab in advanced cancers. Study-wide background: The diagnoses of dose-escalation patients were hepatocellular carcinoma, melanoma, renal cell or head and neck cancer. Whole-study findings and limits: Some of the nonresponding patients also showed low levels of normalized T-cell clonal expansion. Clonal expansion in partial responders at 0.1-3.0 mg/kg ranked among the lowest.

Clones were read by immunoSEQ multiplex PCR, and TCRdb kept only the in-frame ones, dropping some. This sample has over 75,000 clones, with around nine tenths found just once. CDR1 and CDR2 (germline): LNHNV, YYDKDF (reference sequence). V lost 1 base, J lost 2 bases, and 9 bases lay in between. The CDR3 totals 15 residues. With regard to this clone: Its antigen is unidentified.

The sequence was obtained from an adult with an advanced solid tumor such as melanoma, head and neck, liver or kidney cancer. This specimen consisted of CD4+ or CD8+ T cells sorted from blood, obtained in a trial of the OX40 agonist ivuxolimab. The rearrangement uses TRBV15 and TRBJ1-5; D is unresolved. The CDR3 protein is CATSRGQAGNQPQHF. CDR3 coding DNA: TGTGCCACCAGCAGAGGTCAGGCGGGCAATCAGCCCCAGCATTTT.